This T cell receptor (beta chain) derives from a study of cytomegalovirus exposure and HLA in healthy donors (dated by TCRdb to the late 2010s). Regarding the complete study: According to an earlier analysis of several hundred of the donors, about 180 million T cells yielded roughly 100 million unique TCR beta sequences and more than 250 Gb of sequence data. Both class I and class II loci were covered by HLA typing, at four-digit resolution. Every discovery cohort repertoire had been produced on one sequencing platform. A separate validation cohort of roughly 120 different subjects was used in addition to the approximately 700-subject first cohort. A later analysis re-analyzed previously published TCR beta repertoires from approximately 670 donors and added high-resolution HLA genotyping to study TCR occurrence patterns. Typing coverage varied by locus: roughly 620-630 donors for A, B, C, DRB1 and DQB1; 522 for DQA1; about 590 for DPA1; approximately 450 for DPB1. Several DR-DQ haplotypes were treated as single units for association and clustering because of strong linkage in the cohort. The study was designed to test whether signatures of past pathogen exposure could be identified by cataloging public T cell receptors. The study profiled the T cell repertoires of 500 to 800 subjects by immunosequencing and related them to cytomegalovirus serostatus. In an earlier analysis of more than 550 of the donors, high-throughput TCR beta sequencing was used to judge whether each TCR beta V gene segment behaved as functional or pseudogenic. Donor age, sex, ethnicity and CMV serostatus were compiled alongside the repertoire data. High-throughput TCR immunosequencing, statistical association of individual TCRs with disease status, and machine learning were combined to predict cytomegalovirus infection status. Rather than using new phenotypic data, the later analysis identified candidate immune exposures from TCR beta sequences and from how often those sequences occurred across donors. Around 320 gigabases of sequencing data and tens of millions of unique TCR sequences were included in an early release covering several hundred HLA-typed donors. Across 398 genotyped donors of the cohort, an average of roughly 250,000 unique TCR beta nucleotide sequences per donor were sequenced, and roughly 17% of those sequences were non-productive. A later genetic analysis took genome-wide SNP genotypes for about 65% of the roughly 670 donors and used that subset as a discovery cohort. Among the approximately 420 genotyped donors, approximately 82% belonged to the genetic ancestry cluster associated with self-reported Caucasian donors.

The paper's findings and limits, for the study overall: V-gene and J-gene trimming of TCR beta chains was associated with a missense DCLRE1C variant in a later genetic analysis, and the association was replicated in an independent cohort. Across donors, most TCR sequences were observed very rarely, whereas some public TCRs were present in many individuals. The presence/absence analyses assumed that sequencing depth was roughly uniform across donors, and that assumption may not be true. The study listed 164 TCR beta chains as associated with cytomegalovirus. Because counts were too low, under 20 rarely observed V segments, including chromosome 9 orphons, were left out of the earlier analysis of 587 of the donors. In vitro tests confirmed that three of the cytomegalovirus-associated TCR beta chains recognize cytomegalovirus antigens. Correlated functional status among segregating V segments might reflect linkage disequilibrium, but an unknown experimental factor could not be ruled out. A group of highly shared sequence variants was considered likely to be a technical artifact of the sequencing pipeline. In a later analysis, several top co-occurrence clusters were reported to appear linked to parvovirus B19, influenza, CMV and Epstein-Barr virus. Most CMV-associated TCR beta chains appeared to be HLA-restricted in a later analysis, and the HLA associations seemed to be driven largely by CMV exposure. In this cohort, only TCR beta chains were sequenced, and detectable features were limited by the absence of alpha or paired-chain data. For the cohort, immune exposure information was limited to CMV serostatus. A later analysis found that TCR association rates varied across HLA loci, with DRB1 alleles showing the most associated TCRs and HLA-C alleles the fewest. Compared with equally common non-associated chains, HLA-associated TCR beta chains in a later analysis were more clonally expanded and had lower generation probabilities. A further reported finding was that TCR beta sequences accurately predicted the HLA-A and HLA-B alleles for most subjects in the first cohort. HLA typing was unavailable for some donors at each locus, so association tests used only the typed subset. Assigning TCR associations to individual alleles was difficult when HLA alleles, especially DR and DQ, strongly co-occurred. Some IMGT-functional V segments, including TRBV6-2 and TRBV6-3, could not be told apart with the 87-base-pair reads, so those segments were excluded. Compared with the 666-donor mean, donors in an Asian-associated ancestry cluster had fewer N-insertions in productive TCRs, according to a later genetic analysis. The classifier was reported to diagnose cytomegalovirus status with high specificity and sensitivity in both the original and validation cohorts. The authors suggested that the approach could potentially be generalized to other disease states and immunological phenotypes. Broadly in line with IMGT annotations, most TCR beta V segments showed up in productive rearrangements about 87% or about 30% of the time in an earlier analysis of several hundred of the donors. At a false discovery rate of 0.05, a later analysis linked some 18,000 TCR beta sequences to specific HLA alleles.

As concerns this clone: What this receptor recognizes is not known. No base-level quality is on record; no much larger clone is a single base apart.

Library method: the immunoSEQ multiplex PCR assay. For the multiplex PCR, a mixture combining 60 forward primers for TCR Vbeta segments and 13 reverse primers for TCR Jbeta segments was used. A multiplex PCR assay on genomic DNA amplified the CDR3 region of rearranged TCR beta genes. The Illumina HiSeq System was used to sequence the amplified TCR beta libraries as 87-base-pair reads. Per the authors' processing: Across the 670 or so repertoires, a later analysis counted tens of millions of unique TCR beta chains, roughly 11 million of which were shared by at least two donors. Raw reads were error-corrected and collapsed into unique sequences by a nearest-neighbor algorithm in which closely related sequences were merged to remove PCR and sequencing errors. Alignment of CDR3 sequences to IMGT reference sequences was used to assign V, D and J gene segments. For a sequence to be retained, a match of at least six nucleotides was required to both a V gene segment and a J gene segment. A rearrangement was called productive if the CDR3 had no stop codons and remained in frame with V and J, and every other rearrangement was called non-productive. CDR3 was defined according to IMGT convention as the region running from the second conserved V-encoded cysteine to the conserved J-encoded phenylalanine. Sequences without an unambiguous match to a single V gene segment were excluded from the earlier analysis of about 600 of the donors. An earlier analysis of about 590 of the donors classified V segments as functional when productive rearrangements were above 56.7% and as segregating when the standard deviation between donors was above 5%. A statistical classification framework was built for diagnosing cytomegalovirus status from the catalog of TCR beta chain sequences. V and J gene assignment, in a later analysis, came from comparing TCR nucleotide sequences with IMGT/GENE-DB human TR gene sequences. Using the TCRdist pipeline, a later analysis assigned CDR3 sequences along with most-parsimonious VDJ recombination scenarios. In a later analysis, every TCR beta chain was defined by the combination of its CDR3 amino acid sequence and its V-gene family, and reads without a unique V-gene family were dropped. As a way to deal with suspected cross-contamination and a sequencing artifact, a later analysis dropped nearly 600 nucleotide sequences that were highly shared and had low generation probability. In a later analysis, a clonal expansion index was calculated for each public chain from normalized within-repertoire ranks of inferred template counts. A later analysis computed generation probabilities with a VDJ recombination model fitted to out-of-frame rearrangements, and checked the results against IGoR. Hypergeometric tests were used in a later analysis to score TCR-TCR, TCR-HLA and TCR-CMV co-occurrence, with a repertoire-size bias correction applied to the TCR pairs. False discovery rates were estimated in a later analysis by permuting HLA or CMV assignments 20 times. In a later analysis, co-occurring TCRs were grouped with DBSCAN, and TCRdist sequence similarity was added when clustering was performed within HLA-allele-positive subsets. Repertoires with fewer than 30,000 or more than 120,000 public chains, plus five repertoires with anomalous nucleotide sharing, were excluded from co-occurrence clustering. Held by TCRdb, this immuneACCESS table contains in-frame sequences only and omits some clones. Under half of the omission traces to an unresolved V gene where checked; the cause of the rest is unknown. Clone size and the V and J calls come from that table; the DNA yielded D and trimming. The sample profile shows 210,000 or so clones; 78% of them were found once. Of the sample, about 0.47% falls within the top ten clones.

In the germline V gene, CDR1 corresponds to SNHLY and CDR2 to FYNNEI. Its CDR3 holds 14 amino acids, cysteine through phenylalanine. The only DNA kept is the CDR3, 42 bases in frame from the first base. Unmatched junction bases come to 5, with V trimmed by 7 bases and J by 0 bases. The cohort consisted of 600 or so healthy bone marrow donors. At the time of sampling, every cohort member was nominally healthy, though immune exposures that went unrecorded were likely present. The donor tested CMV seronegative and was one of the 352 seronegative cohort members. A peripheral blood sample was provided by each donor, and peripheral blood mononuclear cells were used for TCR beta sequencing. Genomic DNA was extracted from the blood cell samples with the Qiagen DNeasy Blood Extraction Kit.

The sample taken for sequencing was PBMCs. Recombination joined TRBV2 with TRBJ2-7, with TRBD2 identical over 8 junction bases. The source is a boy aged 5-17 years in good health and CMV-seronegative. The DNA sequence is TGTGCCAGCACCGGGACTAGAGACTCCTACGAGCAGTACTTC. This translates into CASTGTRDSYEQYF.